The 14 T cell receptor beta chains presented below share a single source sample, sequenced in a study of blood T cells in healthy people across ages. Alongside a J-beta primer mix, a sample-barcoded 5' primer served in a second PCR lasting about 7 to 11 cycles. TCRdb itself ran the 5' RACE reads through MiXCR, one entry per CDR3 protein. The repertoire holds 1.5 million to 2 million distinct CDR3 sequences, with roughly 27% as singletons. The specimen was blood. Every receptor here comes from a woman aged 30 to 39 in good health.

This clonotype was recorded at least ten times. The gene calls are TRBV20-1 and TRBJ2-5; 11 nucleotides align to TRBD1. V lost 4 bases, J lost 5 bases, and 6 bases stayed unmatched. This CDR3 is built from 14 residues. Germline loops: CDR1 DFQATT, CDR2 SNEGSKA (reference sequence). CDR3 region: CSAIRTGGRETQYF. CDR3 nucleotides: TGCAGTGCTATACGGACAGGGGGCCGGGAGACCCAGTACTTC.

This clonotype was counted between two and nine times. The CDR3 nucleotides are TGTGCCAGCAATATTTTGGTCATGAACACTGAAGCTTTCTTT. This sequence encodes CASNILVMNTEAFF. The rearrangement uses TRBV2 and TRBJ1-1, with no clear D. Germline CDR1 SNHLY, CDR2 FYNNEI. The CDR3 length is 14 residues. V lost 7 bases, J lost 0 bases, and 12 bases lay in between.

The sample holds a few counts of this clonotype. The gene calls are TRBV28 and TRBJ2-7; D unresolved. The CDR3 spans 13 residues. V was cut by 5 bases and J by 3 bases, with 11 bases left in between. The germline V gene has CDR1 MDHEN and CDR2 SYDVKM. The CDR3 here is CASSPTLFYEQYF. CDR3 coding DNA: TGTGCCAGCAGTCCTACCCTTTTCTACGAGCAGTACTTC.

To note about this clonotype: A much larger clone sits a single nucleotide away, making a read error possible. V and J are TRBV20-1 and TRBJ2-1; 7 nucleotides match TRBD2. Trimming removed 6 bases from V and 0 bases from J; junction bases left unmatched: 11. From germline, CDR1 is DFQATT and CDR2 SNEGSKA (reference sequence). There are 16 residues in the CDR3. The CDR3 nucleotides are TGCAGTGCCGCCGACCGCCCGGGGGGCTCCTACAATGAGCAGTTCTTC. Translating it yields CSAADRPGGSYNEQFF.

The chain couples TRBV20-1 to TRBJ2-3; D may be TRBD2 (7 bases). Germline loops: CDR1 DFQATT, CDR2 SNEGSKA (reference sequence). Between the trimmed V and J ends, which lost 3 bases and 5 bases, there was a span of 12 bases. The CDR3 contains 13 residues. This chain's CDR3 is CSASGGARDTQYF. In DNA form, the CDR3 reads TGCAGTGCTAGTGGGGGGGCTAGAGATACGCAGTATTTT.

This clonotype was observed a few times. An end of the junction does not agree with germline; a read error may underlie this. The chain uses TRBV20-1 and TRBJ2-7, with D perhaps matching TRBD1 (6 bases). The CDR3 totals 14 residues. Germline CDR1 DFQATT, CDR2 SNEGSKA (reference sequence). The CDR3 reads CSVRMGARSYEQYF. DNA for the CDR3: TGCAGTGTTAGAATGGGGGCACGGAGCTACGAGCAGTACTTC.

Details on this clonotype: A read error may explain this, as a much larger clone is one base away. The chain links TRBV5-5 to TRBJ2-4; no clear D. In germline, CDR1 is SGHKS, CDR2 YYEKEE (reference sequence). Trimming pared 0 bases from V and 13 bases from J, leaving 14 bases between. This CDR3 spans 13 amino acids. The chain's CDR3 is CASSLGSTDQQYF. CDR3 DNA sequence: TGTGCCAGCAGCTTGGGATCTACGGACCAACAGTACTTC.

The sample holds many counts of this clonotype. V usage is TRBV12-3 or TRBV12-4 and J usage is TRBJ1-1; D not certain. The CDR3 consists of 14 residues. Trimming cost V 2 bases and J 3 bases, with 10 bases left between them. CDR3 residues: CASSLSGSYTEAFF. As DNA, the CDR3 is TGTGCCAGCAGTTTAAGTGGCAGCTACACTGAAGCTTTCTTT.

The CDR3 nucleotides read TGTGCCAGCAGCCCCCGGCAGGGAATGGATTCACCCCTCCACTTT. Translation gives CASSPRQGMDSPLHF. V gene TRBV12-3 or TRBV12-4 combines with J gene TRBJ1-6; TRBD1 is a possible D gene (5 bases). The CDR3 consists of 15 residues. The V end lost 6 bases, the J end lost 8 bases, and 17 bases lay between the germline ends.

This clonotype has a single count. J is TRBJ1-1 and V is TRBV7-2, with D possibly TRBD1 on 5 matching bases. Trimming removed 5 bases at V and 10 bases at J, with 17 bases between. CDR1 and CDR2 (germline): SGHTA, FQGNSA. CDR3 length equals 13 residues. CDR3 amino acids: CASSVRDGRGAFF. The CDR3 bases are TGTGCCAGCAGCGTCCGGGACGGACGGGGAGCTTTCTTT.

The CDR3 spells CASSFRADTSSTDTQYF. In DNA form, the CDR3 reads TGTGCCAGCAGTTTTCGGGCCGATACATCTTCTACAGATACGCAGTATTTT. This chain connects TRBV28 to TRBJ2-3, with D unclear. CDR3 length: 17 residues. V shed 3 bases and J shed 3 bases, with 19 bases lying between them. CDR1 and CDR2 from the germline V gene are MDHEN and SYDVKM.

The chain is built from TRBV20-1 and TRBJ2-1; possibly TRBD2 for D (7 bases). Looked up from germline, CDR1 is DFQATT and CDR2 is SNEGSKA (reference sequence). Trimming took off 0 bases at V and 8 bases at J, with 14 bases between the two ends. The CDR3 runs 14 residues. In nucleotides, the CDR3 is TGCAGTGCTAGAGATCCTAGGGGGGGCGATGAGCAGTTCTTC. Amino acid sequence: CSARDPRGGDEQFF.

Turning to this clonotype: Its ends do not fully match the called genes, so a read error is possible. This chain uses TRBV25-1 with TRBJ1-1; 9 bases map to TRBD1. The V gene's germline CDR1 is MGHDK and CDR2 SYGVNS. This CDR3 is built from 16 residues. CDR3 DNA sequence: TGCGTCAGCAGTGAATCCCTCGGGACAGGGTTGACTGAAGCTTTCTTT. Translating it yields CVSSESLGTGLTEAFF.

This clonotype occurred many times. This rearrangement joins TRBV4-3 to TRBJ2-7, with D uncertain. CDR1 is LGHNA, CDR2 YSLEER, per germline. There are 14 residues in the CDR3. V dropped 0 bases and J dropped 3 bases, with 9 bases sitting between them. CDR3 region: CASSQDGKYYEQYF. The DNA of the CDR3 is TGCGCCAGCAGCCAAGACGGCAAATACTACGAGCAGTACTTC.